This entry lists 25 T cell receptor beta chains sequenced from one sample in a study of CD8+ T cells in alopecia areata. It was cDNA, reverse transcribed from extracted RNA, that served as the sequencing template. Sequenced by immunoSEQ multiplex PCR; TCRdb stores in-frame clones only, minus some. The profile shows some 30,000 clones, 62% of them singletons. What was sequenced was NKG2D-high CD8+ T cells sorted from blood. These receptor sequences come from a human donor with alopecia areata.

The chain recombines TRBV4-1 with TRBJ1-2, with a weak D call TRBD1 (6 bases). Looked up from germline, CDR1 is MGHRA and CDR2 is YSYEKL. V was shortened by 0 bases and J by 8 bases, with 13 bases between the two germline ends. This CDR3 has 14 amino acids. This chain's CDR3 is CASSQDPEGEGYTF. CDR3 sequence (DNA): TGCGCCAGCAGCCAAGATCCCGAGGGGGAGGGCTACACCTTC.

The rearrangement joins TRBV19 to TRBJ2-5, with D unclear. CDR3 length: 11 residues. Trimming stripped 6 bases from V and 2 bases from J, with 4 bases between. Per the germline V gene, CDR1 is LNHDA and CDR2 is SQIVND (reference sequence). Here the CDR3 reads CASRGQETQYF. The CDR3 DNA reads TGTGCCAGTAGAGGGCAAGAGACCCAGTACTTC. Full variable domain (rest looked up from reference TRBV19 and TRBJ2-5): DGGITQSPKYLFRKEGQNVTLSCEQNLNHDAMYWYRQDPGQGLRLIYYSQIVNDFQKGDIAEGYSVSREKKESFPLTVTSAQKNPTAFYLCASRGQETQYFGPGTRLLVL.

This clone was seen only a few times. The chain links TRBV19 to TRBJ1-5, with a tentative D call TRBD1 (5 bases). Trimming left V 2 bases short and J 2 bases short, with 10 bases between. The CDR3 is 15 residues long. Germline CDR1 is LNHDA and CDR2 is SQIVND (reference sequence). The CDR3 reads CASSITGGGNQPQHF. In nucleotides, the CDR3 is TGTGCCAGTAGTATAACTGGGGGTGGCAATCAGCCCCAGCATTTT.

The table lists this clone with a few counts. This rearrangement joins TRBV7-9 to TRBJ2-1; D possibly uses TRBD1 or TRBD2 (6 bases each). Germline CDR1 is SEHNR and CDR2 is FQNEAQ (reference sequence). The CDR3 totals 18 residues. V was trimmed by 0 bases and J by 3 bases, leaving 18 bases between them. CDR3 region: CASSLAGASVGYYNEQFF. CDR3 in DNA: TGTGCCAGCAGCTTAGCGGGGGCTAGCGTGGGTTACTACAATGAGCAGTTCTTC. The full variable domain, completed using reference TRBV7-9 and TRBJ2-1, is DTGVSQNPRHKITKRGQNVTFRCDPISEHNRLYWYRQTLGQGPEFLTYFQNEAQLEKSRLLSDRFSAERPKGSFSTLEIQRTEQGDSAMYLCASSLAGASVGYYNEQFFGPGTRLTVL.

This clone occurred once. The chain combines TRBV6-5 with TRBJ2-1, with 7 bases lining up with TRBD2. Germline V gene data show CDR1 as MNHEY and CDR2 as SVGAGI. CDR3 length: 13 residues. Trimming cost V 3 bases and J 11 bases; bases outside gene matches: 7. The CDR3 DNA reads TGTGCCAGCAGTTATGCGGGAGAGGATCAGCAGTTCTTC. The encoded protein is CASSYAGEDQQFF.

This chain's CDR3 is CATSRVADTYEQYF. CDR3 nucleotide sequence: TGTGCCACCAGCAGAGTGGCCGATACCTACGAGCAGTACTTC. This sequence joins TRBV15 and TRBJ2-7; D is undetermined. V was clipped by 1 base and J by 2 bases, with 9 bases between them. Germline V gives CDR1 LNHNV, CDR2 YYDKDF (reference sequence). The CDR3 runs 14 residues.

The chain couples TRBV23-1 to TRBJ2-5; D may be TRBD2 (6 bases). TRBV23-1 is designated an ORF whose function remains uncertain. This CDR3 has 14 residues. Deletions cut 4 bases from V and 4 bases from J, with 13 bases between. The CDR3 reads CASSPLVEGETQYF. The CDR3, as DNA: TGCGCCAGCAGTCCCCTCGTGGAGGGAGAGACCCAGTACTTC.

The chain links TRBV28 to TRBJ2-2; possibly TRBD1 or TRBD2 for D (5 bases each). CDR3 length: 16 amino acids. The ends were cut back, 2 bases at V and 3 bases at J, with 13 bases in the middle. From germline, CDR1 is MDHEN and CDR2 SYDVKM. CDR3 sequence: CASSLPAGTDTGELFF. Here the CDR3 DNA reads TGTGCCAGCAGTTTACCGGCAGGGACGGACACCGGGGAGCTGTTTTTT. The variable domain in full, completed from reference TRBV28 and TRBJ2-2, reads DVKVTQSSRYLVKRTGEKVFLECVQDMDHENMFWYRQDPGLGLRLIYFSYDVKMKEKGDIPEGYSVSREKKERFSLILESASTNQTSMYLCASSLPAGTDTGELFFGEGSRLTVL.

The chain recombines TRBV27 with TRBJ2-7, with 7 nucleotides matching TRBD2. Trimming at V came to 6 bases and at J to 6 bases, leaving 2 bases not matched to a gene. CDR3 size: 11 residues. The germline gives CDR1 MNHEY, CDR2 SMNVEV (reference sequence). CDR3 coding DNA: TGTGCCAGCAGCACGGGGGGCGAGCAGTACTTC. Translated: CASSTGGEQYF.

The rearrangement links TRBV7-6 to TRBJ1-3; possible D gene TRBD1, 5 bases. The germline V gene encodes CDR1 SGHVS and CDR2 FNYEAQ. This CDR3 region has 17 residues. Trimming left V 3 bases short and J 0 bases short, with 15 bases between. DNA of the CDR3: TGTGCCAGCAGCTTGGGGACTTCGATCTTCTCTGGAAACACCATATATTTT. This translates into CASSLGTSIFSGNTIYF.

This CDR3 is CASSWSTSTDTQYF. In DNA form, the CDR3 reads TGTGCCAGCAGTTGGAGTACTAGCACAGATACGCAGTATTTT. J is TRBJ2-3 and V is TRBV27; D ambiguous. The CDR3 length is 14 residues. Trimming left V 4 bases short and J 0 bases short, with 8 bases between. Germline CDR1 MNHEY, CDR2 SMNVEV (reference sequence).

There are a few counts of this clone. Other DNA sequences within the sample encode an identical CDR3. The V and J genes are TRBV5-1 and TRBJ2-7, with a tentative D call TRBD2 (5 bases). Germline values: CDR1 SGHRS, CDR2 YFSETQ. The V end lost 0 bases, the J end lost 3 bases, and 7 bases lay between the germline ends. This CDR3 spans 13 amino acids. As DNA, the CDR3 is TGCGCCAGCAGCTTGGGCGACTACTACGAGCAGTACTTC. It specifies CASSLGDYYEQYF.

This clone was found a few times. This chain uses TRBV27 with TRBJ1-2; D unclear. With 4 bases removed from V and 3 bases from J, the gap between germline ends came to 9 bases. CDR1 and CDR2 from the germline V gene are MNHEY and SMNVEV (reference sequence). The CDR3 length is 13 residues. The CDR3 DNA reads as TGTGCCAGCAGTTCGGGCATCGACTATGGCTACACCTTC. Translation: CASSSGIDYGYTF.

This rearrangement joins TRBV7-9 to TRBJ2-3, with 8 bases that match TRBD1. Trimming at V came to 6 bases and at J to 1 base, leaving 9 bases not matched to a gene. Germline V gives CDR1 SEHNR, CDR2 FQNEAQ (reference sequence). The CDR3 has 16 residues. CDR3 sequence: CASSYPGQGGTDTQYF. The CDR3 DNA reads as TGTGCCAGCAGTTATCCAGGACAGGGTGGCACAGATACGCAGTATTTT.

This clone was observed a single time. The genes are TRBV7-6 and TRBJ1-1; D unclear. The CDR3 runs 14 residues. V was shortened by 0 bases and J by 3 bases, with 8 bases between the two germline ends. Germline CDR1 and CDR2: SGHVS and FNYEAQ. The CDR3 region has the DNA TGTGCCAGCAGCTTAGCCGAGGCGGACACTGAAGCTTTCTTT. Translating gives CASSLAEADTEAFF.

The rearrangement links TRBV7-9 to TRBJ1-1; D is perhaps TRBD1 (5 bases). The CDR3 consists of 15 residues. Germline V CDR1 and CDR2: SEHNR, FQNEAQ (reference sequence). V was trimmed by 8 bases and J by 0 bases, leaving 16 bases between them. CDR3 DNA sequence: TGTGCCAGCCATTTTTCTGACAGCATGAACACTGAAGCTTTCTTT. It specifies CASHFSDSMNTEAFF. The whole variable domain, remainder taken from reference TRBV7-9 and TRBJ1-1, is DTGVSQNPRHKITKRGQNVTFRCDPISEHNRLYWYRQTLGQGPEFLTYFQNEAQLEKSRLLSDRFSAERPKGSFSTLEIQRTEQGDSAMYLCASHFSDSMNTEAFFGQGTRLTVV.

This rearrangement joins TRBV7-9 to TRBJ2-1; D unresolved. CDR1 SEHNR and CDR2 FQNEAQ come from the germline V gene (reference sequence). Trimming shortened V by 3 bases and J by 9 bases, and 6 bases separated the two germline ends. The CDR3 sequence is 11 residues long. DNA of the CDR3: TGTGCCAGCAGCTTCGACCGTGAGCAGTTCTTC. It is translated as CASSFDREQFF.

CDR3 residues: CATTGGREQYF. CDR3 bases: TGTGCCACCACGGGGGGCCGGGAGCAGTACTTC. This chain uses TRBV6-5 with TRBJ2-7, with a possible D match to TRBD2 (7 bases). Germline CDR1 reads MNHEY; CDR2 reads SVGAGI. The CDR3 is 11 amino acids. V lost 10 bases to trimming and J lost 7 bases, with 14 bases between them.

The CDR3 loop reads CASSQDVGAGQPQHF. The DNA of the CDR3 is TGCGCCAGCAGCCAAGACGTGGGGGCGGGGCAGCCCCAGCATTTT. The chain carries TRBV4-1 and TRBJ1-5; TRBD1 is a possible D gene (6 bases). This CDR3 comprises 15 residues. Trimming removed 0 bases from V and 7 bases from J, with 13 bases in between. Germline-derived CDR1 and CDR2 are MGHRA and YSYEKL.

The chain is built from TRBV28 and TRBJ1-1; D is perhaps TRBD1 (5 bases). The CDR3 has 14 residues. Germline-derived CDR1 and CDR2 are MDHEN and SYDVKM. Deletions cut 1 base from V and 2 bases from J, with 8 bases between. The CDR3 nucleotides are TGTGCCAGCAGTTTATTTAGGGGAAACACTGAAGCTTTCTTT. Encoded protein: CASSLFRGNTEAFF.

The CDR3 region has the DNA TGTGCCAGCAGCCCCCGAAAGGGCCCCTACGAGCAGTACTTC. This translates into CASSPRKGPYEQYF. V and J are TRBV7-2 and TRBJ2-7, with D hard to call. Germline assignment: CDR1 SGHTA and CDR2 FQGNSA. V gave up 5 bases and J gave up 2 bases, with 13 bases separating them. This CDR3 contains 14 residues.

This clone came up once. V is TRBV25-1 and J is TRBJ2-2; D gene uncertain. This CDR3 contains 13 residues. Germline V lookup: CDR1 MGHDK, CDR2 SYGVNS. Trimming pared 1 base from V and 3 bases from J, leaving 3 bases between. CDR3 loop: CASSEWYTGELFF. In DNA form, the CDR3 reads TGTGCCAGCAGTGAATGGTACACCGGGGAGCTGTTTTTT.

This chain links TRBV27 with TRBJ1-4, with a possible D match to TRBD1 (6 bases). Between the trimmed V and J ends, which lost 4 bases and 7 bases, there was a span of 22 bases. Germline assignment: CDR1 MNHEY and CDR2 SMNVEV (reference sequence). The CDR3 sequence is 17 residues long. This chain's CDR3 is CASSSPSGTGYAEKLFF. CDR3 sequence (DNA): TGTGCCAGCAGTTCCCCAAGCGGTACAGGGTACGCTGAAAAACTGTTTTTT.

The gene calls are TRBV29-1 and TRBJ2-7; 9 bases line up with TRBD2. This CDR3 has 14 residues. Germline V CDR1 and CDR2: SQVTM, ANQGSEA. V shed 7 bases, J shed 2 bases, and the junction held 9 bases outside the gene matches. The CDR3 DNA sequence: TGCAGCGCGGTCCCTAGCGGGGAAACCTACGAGCAGTACTTC. Translating gives CSAVPSGETYEQYF.

This rearrangement joins TRBV2 to TRBJ2-5, with D maybe TRBD2 (5 bases). The CDR3 spans 13 residues. V gave up 7 bases and J gave up 0 bases, with 9 bases separating them. Germline values: CDR1 SNHLY, CDR2 FYNNEI. This chain's CDR3 is CASTGFDQETQYF. The CDR3 nucleotides are TGTGCCAGCACGGGGTTTGACCAAGAGACCCAGTACTTC.